This is a list of T cell receptor beta chains from one sample in a study of blood T cells in healthy people across ages. Each CDR3 protein gets one entry after TCRdb re-called the 5' RACE reads with MiXCR. The data contain over a million distinct CDR3 sequences, 42% of them singletons. The specimen was blood. The receptor source for this set is a woman younger than 35 in good health. Each CDR3 is given with its conserved first and last residue. A D gene is named only where the DNA matches it firmly. Size values are once, few and many counts, or a class for expanded clones, and some rows have none.

>TRBV11-2|TRBJ1-1|TRBD1|.
TGTGCCAGCAACACCCCCGGGACAGGGGGCACTGAAGCTTTCTTT
CASNTPGTGGTEAFF
>TRBV6-5|TRBJ2-5|.|few
TGTGCCAGCAGCGCGGGACCCGGATCACAAGAGACCCAGTACTTC
CASSAGPGSQETQYF
>TRBV4-1|TRBJ2-1|TRBD1|.
TGCGCCGGCAGCCAAATGACAGGGACCTACGAGCAGTTCTTC
CAGSQMTGTYEQFF
>TRBV28|TRBJ2-7|.|few
TGTGCCAGCACCGAAAGGGGGGCTTCGTACGAGCAGTACTTC
CASTERGASYEQYF
>TRBV28|TRBJ2-1|.|many
TGTGCCAGCAGGGAGAGCTCCTACAATGAGCAGTTCTTC
CASRESSYNEQFF
>TRBV6-1|TRBJ2-1|TRBD2|.
TGTGCCATCCCTAAAGCACTAGCGGTCTACAATGAGCAGTTCTTC
CAIPKALAVYNEQFF
>TRBV7-9|TRBJ1-5|.|few
TGTGCCAGCAGCTTTGTTGGTAATCAGCCCCAGCATTTT
CASSFVGNQPQHF
>TRBV20-1|TRBJ2-3|TRBD2|.
TGCAGTGCTAGAGATCCTAGCGGGAGGGCCACGCCAGATACGCAGTATTTT
CSARDPSGRATPDTQYF
>TRBV6-1|TRBJ2-7|TRBD2|.
TGTGCCACCGAGTTAAGTGGGACTACCTCCTACGAGCAGTACTTC
CATELSGTTSYEQYF
>TRBV29-1|TRBJ2-7|.|few
TGCAGCGCGGGGACGCAATCATACGAGCAGTACTTC
CSAGTQSYEQYF
>TRBV7-2|TRBJ1-6|.|.
TGTGCCAGCAGCTTAGCCAGCATTCTGAATTCACCCCTCCACTTT
CASSLASILNSPLHF
>TRBV6-5|TRBJ1-1|.|.
TGTGCCAGCAGTTATCGACCGGGTTTCCAAGGAGCTGAAGCTTTCTTT
CASSYRPGFQGAEAFF
>TRBV12-5|TRBJ2-1|.|.
TGTGCTAGTGGTTTGGCGGCGGTTTCGCAGTTCTTC
CASGLAAVSQFF
>TRBV12-3/TRBV12-4|TRBJ2-3|TRBD1|.
TGTGCCAGCAGTTTGTCCGGGGCCGTCAGGGGGTTTGACACAGATACGCAGTATTTT
CASSLSGAVRGFDTDTQYF
>TRBV20-1|TRBJ2-5|TRBD2|few
TGCAGTGCTAGAGATCAAACTAGCGGGTTAGAGACCCAGTACTTC
CSARDQTSGLETQYF
>TRBV5-1|TRBJ2-2|.|.
TGCGCCAGCAGCGCGGGGACAGCGAACACCGGGGAGCTGTTTTTT
CASSAGTANTGELFF
>TRBV12-3/TRBV12-4|TRBJ2-1|.|.
TGTGCCAGCAGATACTCAGGGGGGAGCTCCTACAATGAGCAGTTCTTC
CASRYSGGSSYNEQFF
>TRBV20-1|TRBJ2-7|.|.
TGCAGTGCAATCCGGGACAACTACGAGCAGTACTTC
CSAIRDNYEQYF
>TRBV13|TRBJ2-4|.|.
TGTGCCAGCAGCTTGTTGGGGGACGGAATACGTGAGCAGTACTTC
CASSLLGDGIREQYF
>TRBV10-2|TRBJ2-1|.|.
TGCGCCAGCAGTGAGCCCGGTCGGGTGGGGGAGACCCAGTTCTTC
CASSEPGRVGETQFF
>TRBV7-9|TRBJ2-3|.|few
TGTGCCAGCAGCCTACACACCGCGGGCAAAAATACGCAGTATTTT
CASSLHTAGKNTQYF
>TRBV12-3/TRBV12-4|TRBJ1-1|.|few
TGTGCCAGCAGTTCCAGCAAGCATATGAACACTGAAGCTTTCTTT
CASSSSKHMNTEAFF
>TRBV12-3/TRBV12-4|TRBJ2-3|.|few
TGTGCCAGCAGCCACCCTACCGGTTCAGATACGCAGTATTTT
CASSHPTGSDTQYF
>TRBV10-3|TRBJ1-6|.|.
TGTGCCACACAATCCGGGACCGCTAATTCACCCCTCCACTTT
CATQSGTANSPLHF
>TRBV29-1|TRBJ2-7|.|many
TGCAGCGTTGGAGACGGACCCTACGAGCAGTACTTC
CSVGDGPYEQYF
>TRBV20-1|TRBJ1-6|.|.
TGCAGTGCTAGTGGTAGTAGGGAAAGATCCTATAATTCACCCCTCCACTTT
CSASGSRERSYNSPLHF
>TRBV2|TRBJ2-4|TRBD2|few
TGTGCCAGCAGTGAGGAGACTAGCGGAGTACGAGCCAAAAACATTCAGTACTTC
CASSEETSGVRAKNIQYF
>TRBV2|TRBJ1-1|.|few
TGTGCCAGCAGTGATGAGGGGGGAAAGAAAGCTTTCTTT
CASSDEGGKKAFF
>TRBV12-3/TRBV12-4|TRBJ2-7|.|few
TGTGCCACGCGAGGGGAGGCCTACGAGCAGTACTTC
CATRGEAYEQYF
>TRBV28|TRBJ2-3|TRBD2|.
TGTGCCAGCAGCAACGGGGGGTATCGCACAGATACGCAGTATTTT
CASSNGGYRTDTQYF
>TRBV20-1|TRBJ2-2|.|few
TGCAGTGCTAGAGCCTCGTGGGGGCAGAACACCGGGGAGCTGTTTTTT
CSARASWGQNTGELFF
>TRBV27|TRBJ2-1|.|.
TGTGCCAGCAGTTTATTCGCGGGACGAGCGGAATACAATGAGCAGTTCTTC
CASSLFAGRAEYNEQFF
>TRBV6-6|TRBJ2-7|TRBD1|few
TGTGCCAGCAGTTTATATCAAGTGACAGGGAGCTCCTACGAGCAGTACTTC
CASSLYQVTGSSYEQYF
>TRBV5-5|TRBJ2-7|TRBD2|once
TGTGCCAGCAGCCTAGCGGGCATAGAGACCGCGGGAGGGAAGTCCTACGAGCAGTACTTC
CASSLAGIETAGGKSYEQYF
>TRBV6-5|TRBJ1-2|.|.
TGTGCCAGCAGTGACGGAGCTGGGGGAGGCTACACCTTC
CASSDGAGGGYTF
>TRBV4-1|TRBJ1-4|.|few
TGCGCCAGCAGGAGACAGGAAAAACTGTTTTTT
CASRRQEKLFF
>TRBV6-2/TRBV6-3|TRBJ2-5|.|.
TGTGCCAGCAGCTCCCCCGTAAGGCGCAAGGGTGACCAAGAGACCCAGTACTTC
CASSSPVRRKGDQETQYF
>TRBV13|TRBJ2-1|.|.
TGTGCCAGCAGCCCGGACAGGGAGGGGACCCAGTTCTTC
CASSPDREGTQFF
>TRBV7-9|TRBJ2-5|.|few
TGTGCCAGCAGCCTAACCCGGACATCCCAAGAGACCCAGTACTTC
CASSLTRTSQETQYF
>TRBV12-3/TRBV12-4|TRBJ1-2|.|.
TGTGCCAGCAGTTCCGTTAGGGCTAACCATGGCTACACCTTC
CASSSVRANHGYTF